This T cell receptor (beta chain) was observed in a study of blood T cell repertoires in COVID-19. Study-wide background: The analysed material was cDNA or gDNA that came from T cells, B-cell-depleted T cells, or PBMCs.

Residents of 24 US areas, aged roughly 18 to 89 years, made up the participants. Assignments of participants to cohorts depended upon their own reported clinical history. In the original analysis: By means of reference gene primer amplification, nucleated cell counts were estimated. Profiled with immunoSEQ multiplex PCR; TCRdb holds only in-frame clones, not every one. That table is the source of V, J and clone size, and D and trimming were worked out from the DNA. The top ten clones hold 2% to 2.5% of a sample with about 230,000 clones, 88% of them seen once. Germline loops: CDR1 KGHDR, CDR2 SFDVKD. V was pared by 6 bases and J by 7 bases, with 8 bases of the junction left unmatched. This CDR3 has 14 amino acids.

The sequence came from a woman aged 40 to 55 with acute COVID-19. Sequenced sample: PBMCs or T cells enriched from blood (not recorded which). The chain recombines TRBV24-1 with TRBJ1-2, with 9 nucleotides matching TRBD1. CDR3 protein: CATSPGQGLGGYTF. In DNA, the CDR3 is TGTGCCACCAGTCCGGGACAGGGATTAGGTGGCTACACCTTC.